This T cell receptor beta chain was identified in a study of T-cell memory formation after mild COVID-19. The overall study: There were largely donor-specific TCR clusters.

In the case of this clonotype: The target antigen is unknown.

Trimming cost V 6 bases and J 2 bases; bases outside gene matches: 7. CDR1 is SNHLY, CDR2 FYNNEI, per germline. The CDR3 consists of 14 residues. Researchers used 5'RACE with constant-segment primers to make TCR alpha and TCR beta cDNA libraries that carry sample barcodes and UMIs. Each CDR3 protein is one row after TCRdb ran MiXCR on the 5' RACE reads. Here the sample spans 190,000 or so distinct CDR3 sequences, 20% to 25% being singletons. Study-wide results and caveats: Those CD4+ clones that contracted were mainly in CM and EM (CD8+ ones in EMRA).

J is TRBJ2-7 and V is TRBV2; 7 nucleotides match TRBD1. The specimen sequenced was PBMCs or a T cell subset sorted from them (not recorded which). The origin of this receptor is an adult woman who had mild COVID-19 (a few samples of this study predate the infection). Cell type and time point are not known. DNA for the CDR3: TGTGCCAGCAGGTCGACAGGGCATCCCTACGAGCAGTACTTC. It codes for CASRSTGHPYEQYF.